This TCR beta chain was captured in a study of T-cell reconstitution after alpha-beta-depleted transplantation in children (dated by TCRdb to about 2016). In the study overall: T-cell immune reconstitution after TCRalphabeta/CD19-depleted allogeneic hematopoietic cell transplantation in children was quantitatively tracked in the study by means of TCR repertoire profiling.

The library came from PCR. Reads for this sample came from an Illumina HiSeq 2500. Molecular barcoding was employed in the preparation of TCR libraries, with unique molecular identifiers being used to normalize TCRbeta repertoire quantification. TCRdb redid the processing of the public reads, applying fastp at Q25 and MiXCR, and retained in-frame beta chains. Each CDR3 protein gets just one entry, which takes the most common genes and DNA from the rows behind it. This sample lists 200,000 to 250,000 distinct CDR3 sequences; about a tenth were detected once. The ten largest clones take up around 6.2% of the sample. The junction shows trimming of 1 base on V and 0 bases on J, plus 13 bases between the germline ends. Based on the germline V gene, the CDR1 and CDR2 sequences are LGHNA and YNFKEQ. The CDR3 measures 18 amino acids from cysteine to phenylalanine. Only the CDR3 DNA is retained, 54 bases long and in frame from the first base.

In the case of this clonotype: The clone's antigen remains unknown. Base qualities are not provided; no much larger clone lies one nucleotide away.

The sequence is built from TRBV4-2 and TRBJ2-6; no confident D gene assignment can be made. The sequence was obtained from a human donor who donated a stem cell graft to a child with acute lymphoblastic leukemia. This specimen was PBMCs from the stem cell graft donor, taken from the stem cell graft. The CDR3 here reads CASSQGLTTYSGANVLTF. Here is the DNA: TGTGCCAGCAGCCAAGGGTTGACCACCTACTCTGGGGCCAACGTCCTGACTTTC.